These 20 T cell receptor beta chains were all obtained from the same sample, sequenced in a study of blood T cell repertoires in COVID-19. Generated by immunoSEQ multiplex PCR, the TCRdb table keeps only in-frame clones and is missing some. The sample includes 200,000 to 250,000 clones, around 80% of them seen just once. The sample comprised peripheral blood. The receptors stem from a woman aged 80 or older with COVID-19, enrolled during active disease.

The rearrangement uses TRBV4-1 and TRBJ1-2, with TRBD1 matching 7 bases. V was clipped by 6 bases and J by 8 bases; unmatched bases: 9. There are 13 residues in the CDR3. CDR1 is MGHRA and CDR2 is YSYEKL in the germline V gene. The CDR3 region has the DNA TGCGCCAGCAGGCAAACAGGGGTTGGAGGCTACACCTTC. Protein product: CASRQTGVGGYTF.

CDR3 sequence (DNA): TGTGCCAGCAGCGTAGAAGGGGCACCCGGGAGGCCCCAGCATTTT. Translation: CASSVEGAPGRPQHF. The rearrangement uses TRBV9 and TRBJ1-5, with D maybe TRBD1 (5 bases). Germline V gene sequence: CDR1 SGDLS, CDR2 YYNGEE. The V end was cut by 0 bases, the J end by 9 bases, with 16 bases between. The CDR3 is 15 amino acids.

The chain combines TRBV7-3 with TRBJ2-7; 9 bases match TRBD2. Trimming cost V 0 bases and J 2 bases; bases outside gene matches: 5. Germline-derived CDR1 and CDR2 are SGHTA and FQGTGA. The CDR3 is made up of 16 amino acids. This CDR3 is CASSLTSGRSTYEQYF. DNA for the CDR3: TGTGCCAGCAGCTTAACAAGCGGGAGGTCTACCTACGAGCAGTACTTC.

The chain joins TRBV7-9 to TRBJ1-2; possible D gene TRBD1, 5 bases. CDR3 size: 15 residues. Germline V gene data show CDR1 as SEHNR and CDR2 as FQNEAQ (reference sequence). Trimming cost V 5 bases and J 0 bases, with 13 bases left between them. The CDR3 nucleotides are TGTGCCAGCAGCCCCCCGGGACTGCCTAACTATGGCTACACCTTC. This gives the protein CASSPPGLPNYGYTF. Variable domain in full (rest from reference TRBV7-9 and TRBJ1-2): DTGVSQNPRHKITKRGQNVTFRCDPISEHNRLYWYRQTLGQGPEFLTYFQNEAQLEKSRLLSDRFSAERPKGSFSTLEIQRTEQGDSAMYLCASSPPGLPNYGYTFGSGTRLTVV.

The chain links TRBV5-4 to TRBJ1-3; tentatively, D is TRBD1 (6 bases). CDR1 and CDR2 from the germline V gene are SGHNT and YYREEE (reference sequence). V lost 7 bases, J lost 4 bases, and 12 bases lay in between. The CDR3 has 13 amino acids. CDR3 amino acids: CASGGAAGNTIYF. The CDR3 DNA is TGTGCCAGCGGGGGGGCCGCCGGAAACACCATATATTTT.

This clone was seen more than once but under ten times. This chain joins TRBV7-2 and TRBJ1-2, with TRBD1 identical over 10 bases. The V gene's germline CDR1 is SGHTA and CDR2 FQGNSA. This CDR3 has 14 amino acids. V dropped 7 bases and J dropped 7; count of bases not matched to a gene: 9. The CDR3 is CASTLTGGAGGYTF. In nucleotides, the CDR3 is TGTGCCAGCACCTTGACAGGGGGCGCCGGTGGCTACACCTTC.

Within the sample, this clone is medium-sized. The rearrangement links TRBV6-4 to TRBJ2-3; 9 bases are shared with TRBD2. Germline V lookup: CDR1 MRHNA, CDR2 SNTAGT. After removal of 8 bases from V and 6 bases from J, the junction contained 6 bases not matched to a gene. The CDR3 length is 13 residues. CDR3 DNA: TGTGCCAGCGCGGGGACTAGCAGGGATACGCAGTATTTT. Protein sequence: CASAGTSRDTQYF.

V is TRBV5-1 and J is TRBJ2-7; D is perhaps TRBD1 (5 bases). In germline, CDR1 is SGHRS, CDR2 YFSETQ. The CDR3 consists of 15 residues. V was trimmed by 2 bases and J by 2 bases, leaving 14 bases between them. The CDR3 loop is CASSLGVSPPYEQYF. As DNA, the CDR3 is TGCGCCAGCAGCTTAGGGGTCTCCCCCCCCTACGAGCAGTACTTC.

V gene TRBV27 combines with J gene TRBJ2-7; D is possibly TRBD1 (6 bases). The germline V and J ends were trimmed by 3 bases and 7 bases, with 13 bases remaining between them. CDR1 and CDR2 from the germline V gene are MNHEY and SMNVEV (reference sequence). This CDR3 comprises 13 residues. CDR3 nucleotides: TGTGCCAGCAGTTTGATAGGACAGCAAGAGCAGTACTTC. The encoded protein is CASSLIGQQEQYF.

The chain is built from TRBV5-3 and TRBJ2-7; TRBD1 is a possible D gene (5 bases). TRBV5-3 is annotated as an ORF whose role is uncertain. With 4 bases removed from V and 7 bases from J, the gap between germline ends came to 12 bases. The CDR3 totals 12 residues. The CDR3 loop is CARSGASGEQYF. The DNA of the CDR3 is TGTGCCAGAAGCGGGGCCTCTGGGGAGCAGTACTTC.

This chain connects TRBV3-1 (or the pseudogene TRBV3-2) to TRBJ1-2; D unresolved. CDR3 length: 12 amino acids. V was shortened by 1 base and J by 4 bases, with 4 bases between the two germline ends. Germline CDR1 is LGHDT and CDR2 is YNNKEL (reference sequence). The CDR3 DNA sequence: TGTGCCAGCAGCCAAGCCTCCTATGGCTACACCTTC. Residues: CASSQASYGYTF.

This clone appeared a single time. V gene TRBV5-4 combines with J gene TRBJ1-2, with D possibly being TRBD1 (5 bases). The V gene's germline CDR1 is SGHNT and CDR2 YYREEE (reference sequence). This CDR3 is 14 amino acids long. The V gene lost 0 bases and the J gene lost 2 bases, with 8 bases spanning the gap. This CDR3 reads CASSLDRLNYGYTF. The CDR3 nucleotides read TGTGCCAGCAGCTTGGACAGGTTAAACTATGGCTACACCTTC.

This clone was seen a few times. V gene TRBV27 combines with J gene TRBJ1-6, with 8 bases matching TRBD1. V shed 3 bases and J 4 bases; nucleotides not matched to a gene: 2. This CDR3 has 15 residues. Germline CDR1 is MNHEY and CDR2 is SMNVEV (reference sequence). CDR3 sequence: CASSFQGAYNSPLHF. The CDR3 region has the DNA TGTGCCAGCAGTTTCCAGGGGGCTTATAATTCACCCCTCCACTTT.

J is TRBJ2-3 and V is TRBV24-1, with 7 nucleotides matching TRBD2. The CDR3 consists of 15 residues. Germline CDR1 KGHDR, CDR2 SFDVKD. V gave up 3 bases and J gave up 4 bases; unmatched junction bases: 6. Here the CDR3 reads CATSDPTSPADTQYF. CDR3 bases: TGTGCCACCAGTGATCCGACTAGCCCCGCAGATACGCAGTATTTT.

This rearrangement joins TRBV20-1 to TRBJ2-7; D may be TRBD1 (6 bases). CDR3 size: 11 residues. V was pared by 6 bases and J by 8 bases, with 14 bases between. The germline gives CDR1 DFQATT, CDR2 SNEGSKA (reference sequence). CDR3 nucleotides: TGCAGTGCACACAGGGATGTGAAGCAGTACTTC. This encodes CSAHRDVKQYF.

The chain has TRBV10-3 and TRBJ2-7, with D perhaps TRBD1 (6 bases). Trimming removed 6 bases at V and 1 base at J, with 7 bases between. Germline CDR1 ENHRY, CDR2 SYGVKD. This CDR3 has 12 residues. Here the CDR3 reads CAISTGSYEQYF. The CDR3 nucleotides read TGTGCCATCAGCACAGGGTCCTACGAGCAGTACTTC.

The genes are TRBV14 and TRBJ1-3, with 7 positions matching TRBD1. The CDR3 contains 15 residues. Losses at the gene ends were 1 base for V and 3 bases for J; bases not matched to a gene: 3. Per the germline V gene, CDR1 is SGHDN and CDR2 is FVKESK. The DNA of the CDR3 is TGTGCCAGCAGCCAAGGACAGGGTTATGGAAACACCATATATTTT. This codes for CASSQGQGYGNTIYF. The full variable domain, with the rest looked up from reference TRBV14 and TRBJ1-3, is EAGVTQFPSHSVIEKGQTVTLRCDPISGHDNLYWYRRVMGKEIKFLLHFVKESKQDESGMPNNRFLAERTGGTYSTLKVQPAELEDSGVYFCASSQGQGYGNTIYFGEGSWLTVV.

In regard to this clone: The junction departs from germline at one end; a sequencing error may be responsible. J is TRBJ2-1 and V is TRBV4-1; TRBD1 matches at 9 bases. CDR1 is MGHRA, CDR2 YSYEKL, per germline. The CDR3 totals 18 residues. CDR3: CASSQGARTGDSFNEQFF. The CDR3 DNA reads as TGCGCCAGCAGCCAAGGCGCCCGGACAGGGGACTCCTTCAATGAGCAGTTCTTC.

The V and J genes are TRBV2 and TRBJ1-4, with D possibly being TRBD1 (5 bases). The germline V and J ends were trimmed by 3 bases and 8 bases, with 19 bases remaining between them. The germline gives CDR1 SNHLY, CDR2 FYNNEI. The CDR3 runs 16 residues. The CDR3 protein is CASSEGLQGGFEKLFF. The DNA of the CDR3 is TGTGCCAGCAGTGAGGGTCTTCAGGGCGGATTCGAAAAACTGTTTTTT.

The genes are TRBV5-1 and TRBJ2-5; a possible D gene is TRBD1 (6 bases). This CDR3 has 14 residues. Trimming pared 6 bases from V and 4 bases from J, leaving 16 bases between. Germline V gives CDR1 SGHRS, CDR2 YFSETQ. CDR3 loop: CASMVRGIRETQYF. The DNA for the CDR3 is TGCGCCAGCATGGTCAGGGGAATTAGAGAGACCCAGTACTTC.